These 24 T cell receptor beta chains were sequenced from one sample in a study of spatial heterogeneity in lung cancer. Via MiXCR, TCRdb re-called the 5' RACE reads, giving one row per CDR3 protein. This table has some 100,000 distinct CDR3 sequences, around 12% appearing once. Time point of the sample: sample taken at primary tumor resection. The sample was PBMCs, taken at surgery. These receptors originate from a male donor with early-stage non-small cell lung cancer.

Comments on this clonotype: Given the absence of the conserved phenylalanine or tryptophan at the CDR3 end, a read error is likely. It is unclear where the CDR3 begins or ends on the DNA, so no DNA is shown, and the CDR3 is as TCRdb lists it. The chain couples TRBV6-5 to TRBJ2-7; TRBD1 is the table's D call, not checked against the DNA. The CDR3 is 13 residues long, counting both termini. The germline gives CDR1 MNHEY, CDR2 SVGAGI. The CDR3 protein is CASSSSGQGQEYL.

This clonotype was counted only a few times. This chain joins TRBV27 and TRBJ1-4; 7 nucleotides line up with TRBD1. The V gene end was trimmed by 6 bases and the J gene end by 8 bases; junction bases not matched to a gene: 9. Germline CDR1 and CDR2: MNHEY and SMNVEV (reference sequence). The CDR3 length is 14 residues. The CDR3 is CASRRTGGDEKLFF. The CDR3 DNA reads TGTGCCAGCAGGCGGACAGGTGGGGACGAAAAACTGTTTTTT.

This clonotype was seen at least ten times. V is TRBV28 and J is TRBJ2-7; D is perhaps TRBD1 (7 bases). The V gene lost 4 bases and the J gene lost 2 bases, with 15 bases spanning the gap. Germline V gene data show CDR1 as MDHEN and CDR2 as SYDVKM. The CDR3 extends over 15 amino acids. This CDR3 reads CASSSGGGRAYEQYF. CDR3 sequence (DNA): TGTGCCAGCAGTTCTGGAGGGGGCCGCGCCTACGAGCAGTACTTC.

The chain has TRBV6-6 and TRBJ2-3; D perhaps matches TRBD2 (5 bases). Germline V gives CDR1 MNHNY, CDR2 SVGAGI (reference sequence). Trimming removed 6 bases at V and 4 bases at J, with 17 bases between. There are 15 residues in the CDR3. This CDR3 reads CASRLAHHLPDTQYF. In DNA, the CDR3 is TGTGCCAGCAGGCTAGCCCACCATCTCCCAGATACGCAGTATTTT.

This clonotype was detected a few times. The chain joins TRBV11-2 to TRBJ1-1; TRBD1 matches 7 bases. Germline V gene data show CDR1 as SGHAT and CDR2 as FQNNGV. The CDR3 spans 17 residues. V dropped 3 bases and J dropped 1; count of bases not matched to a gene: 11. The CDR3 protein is CASSFSQGVRRNTEAFF. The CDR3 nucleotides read TGTGCCAGCAGCTTTTCTCAGGGGGTGAGGAGGAACACTGAAGCTTTCTTT.

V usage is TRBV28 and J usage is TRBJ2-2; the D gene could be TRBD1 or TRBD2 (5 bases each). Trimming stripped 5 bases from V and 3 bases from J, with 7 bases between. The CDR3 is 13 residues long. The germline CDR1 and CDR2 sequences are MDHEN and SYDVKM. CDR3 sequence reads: CASSMGDTGELFF. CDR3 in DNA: TGTGCCAGCAGTATGGGGGACACCGGGGAGCTGTTTTTT.

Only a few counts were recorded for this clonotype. CDR3 residues: CSARARLVIAQYF. CDR3 bases: TGCAGTGCTAGAGCCAGACTAGTTATAGCGCAGTATTTT. This chain joins TRBV20-1 and TRBJ2-3, with TRBD2 as a possible D gene (6 bases). The V end lost 1 base, the J end lost 10 bases, and 15 bases lay between the germline ends. Germline V gene sequence: CDR1 DFQATT, CDR2 SNEGSKA (reference sequence). The CDR3 is made up of 13 amino acids.

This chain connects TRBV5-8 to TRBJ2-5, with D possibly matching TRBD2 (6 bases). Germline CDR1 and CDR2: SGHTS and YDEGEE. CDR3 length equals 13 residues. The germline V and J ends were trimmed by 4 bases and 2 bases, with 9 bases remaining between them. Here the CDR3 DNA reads TGTGCCAGCAGCCGGACTATTCAAGAGACCCAGTACTTC. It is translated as CASSRTIQETQYF.

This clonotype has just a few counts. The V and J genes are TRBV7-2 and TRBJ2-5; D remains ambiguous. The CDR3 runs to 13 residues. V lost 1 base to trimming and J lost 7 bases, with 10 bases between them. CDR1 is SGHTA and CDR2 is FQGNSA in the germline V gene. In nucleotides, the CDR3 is TGTGCCAGCAGCTTAGGAGGTGCAGGGACCCAGTACTTC. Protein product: CASSLGGAGTQYF.

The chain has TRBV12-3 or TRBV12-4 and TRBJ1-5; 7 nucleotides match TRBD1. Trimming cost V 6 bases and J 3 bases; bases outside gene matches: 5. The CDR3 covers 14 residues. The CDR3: CASSTDRVNQPQHF. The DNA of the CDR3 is TGTGCCAGCAGCACCGACAGGGTCAATCAGCCCCAGCATTTT.

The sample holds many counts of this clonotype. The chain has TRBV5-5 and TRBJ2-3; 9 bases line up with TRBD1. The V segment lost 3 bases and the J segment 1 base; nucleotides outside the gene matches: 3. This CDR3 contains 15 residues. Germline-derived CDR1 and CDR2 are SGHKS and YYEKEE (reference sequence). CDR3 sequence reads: CASSSRDRGTDTQYF. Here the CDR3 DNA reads TGTGCCAGCAGCTCCCGGGACAGGGGCACAGATACGCAGTATTTT.

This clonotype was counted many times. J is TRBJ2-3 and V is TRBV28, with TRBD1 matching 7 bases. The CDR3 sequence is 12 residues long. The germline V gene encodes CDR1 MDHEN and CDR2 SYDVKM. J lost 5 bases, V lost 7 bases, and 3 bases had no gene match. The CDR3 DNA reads TGTGCCAGCAAGGGGGACAGAGATACGCAGTATTTT. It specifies CASKGDRDTQYF.

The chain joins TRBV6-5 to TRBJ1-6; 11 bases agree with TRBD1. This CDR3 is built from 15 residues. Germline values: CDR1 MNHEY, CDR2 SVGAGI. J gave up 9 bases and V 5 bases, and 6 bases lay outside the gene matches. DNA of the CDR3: TGTGCCAGCAGTCTGGACAGGGGGCAGGGTTCACCCCTCCACTTT. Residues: CASSLDRGQGSPLHF.

This CDR3 is CASSYSYAYEQYF. Here the CDR3 DNA reads TGTGCCAGCAGTTACTCGTACGCCTACGAGCAGTACTTC. The gene calls are TRBV6-5 and TRBJ2-7; no definite D call. The CDR3 spans 13 residues. Looked up from germline, CDR1 is MNHEY and CDR2 is SVGAGI. V lost 0 bases to trimming and J lost 2 bases, with 5 bases between them.

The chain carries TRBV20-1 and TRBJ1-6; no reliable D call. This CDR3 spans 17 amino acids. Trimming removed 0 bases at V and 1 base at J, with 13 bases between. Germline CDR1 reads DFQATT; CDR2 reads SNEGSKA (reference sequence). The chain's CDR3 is CSARDRVDISYNSPLHF. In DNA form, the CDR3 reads TGCAGTGCTAGAGATAGGGTCGACATATCCTATAATTCACCCCTCCACTTT.

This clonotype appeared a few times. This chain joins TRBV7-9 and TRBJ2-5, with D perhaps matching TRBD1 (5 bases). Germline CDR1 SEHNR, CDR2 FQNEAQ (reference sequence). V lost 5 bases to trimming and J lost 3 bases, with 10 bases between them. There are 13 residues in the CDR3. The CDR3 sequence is CASSHGAEETQYF. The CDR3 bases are TGTGCCAGCAGCCATGGGGCAGAAGAGACCCAGTACTTC.

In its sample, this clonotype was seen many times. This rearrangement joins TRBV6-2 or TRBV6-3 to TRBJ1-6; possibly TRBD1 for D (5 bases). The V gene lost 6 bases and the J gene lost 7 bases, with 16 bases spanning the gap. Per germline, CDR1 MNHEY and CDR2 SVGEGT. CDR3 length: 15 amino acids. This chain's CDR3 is CASSLTTGMNSPLHF. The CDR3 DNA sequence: TGTGCCAGCAGCCTTACTACAGGAATGAATTCACCCCTCCACTTT.

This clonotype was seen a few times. CDR3 DNA: TGTGCCAGCTCACCAGAGGGTCCCTATAATTCACCCCTCCACTTT. Residues: CASSPEGPYNSPLHF. The chain recombines TRBV18 with TRBJ1-6; D remains ambiguous. V lost 2 bases and J 2 bases, leaving 7 bases between the germline ends. This CDR3 is built from 15 residues. Germline V gives CDR1 KGHSH, CDR2 LQKENI.

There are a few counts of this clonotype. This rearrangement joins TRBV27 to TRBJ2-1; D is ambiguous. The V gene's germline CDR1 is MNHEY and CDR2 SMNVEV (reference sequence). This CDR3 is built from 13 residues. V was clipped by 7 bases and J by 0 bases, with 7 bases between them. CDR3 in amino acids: CASNPGSYNEQFF. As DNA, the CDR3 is TGTGCCAGCAACCCGGGCTCCTACAATGAGCAGTTCTTC.

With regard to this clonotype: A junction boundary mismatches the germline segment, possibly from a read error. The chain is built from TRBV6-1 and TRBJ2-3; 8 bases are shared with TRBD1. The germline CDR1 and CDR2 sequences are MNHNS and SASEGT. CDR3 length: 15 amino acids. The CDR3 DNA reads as TGTGCCAGCCGTGATCGGACAGGGAAAACAGATACGCAGTATTTT. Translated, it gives CASRDRTGKTDTQYF.

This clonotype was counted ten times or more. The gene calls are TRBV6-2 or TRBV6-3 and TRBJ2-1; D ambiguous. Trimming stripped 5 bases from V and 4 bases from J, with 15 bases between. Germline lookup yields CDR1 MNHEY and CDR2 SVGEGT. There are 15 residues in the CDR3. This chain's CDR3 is CASSNRGFTYNEQFF. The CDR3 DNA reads TGTGCCAGCAGTAATAGAGGTTTTACGTACAATGAGCAGTTCTTC.

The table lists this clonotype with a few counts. DNA of the CDR3: TGCAGTGCTAGAGAGCCCTCCGGGACAGGGAACGAGCAGTACTTC. Translation: CSAREPSGTGNEQYF. This chain uses TRBV20-1 with TRBJ2-7, with TRBD1 matching 9 bases. Germline V CDR1 and CDR2: DFQATT, SNEGSKA (reference sequence). CDR3 length: 15 residues. The trim removed 0 bases at V and 5 bases at J, leaving 8 bases unmatched.

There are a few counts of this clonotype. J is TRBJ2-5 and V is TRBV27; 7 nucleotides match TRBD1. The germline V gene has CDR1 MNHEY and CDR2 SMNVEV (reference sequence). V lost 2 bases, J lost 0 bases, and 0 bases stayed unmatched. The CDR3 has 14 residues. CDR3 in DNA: TGTGCCAGCAGTTTAGACAGGGACCAAGAGACCCAGTACTTC. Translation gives CASSLDRDQETQYF.

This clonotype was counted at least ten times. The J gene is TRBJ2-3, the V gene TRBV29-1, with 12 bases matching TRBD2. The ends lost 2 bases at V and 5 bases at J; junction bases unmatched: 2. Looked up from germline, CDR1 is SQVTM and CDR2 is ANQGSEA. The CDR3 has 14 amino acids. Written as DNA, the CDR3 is TGCAGCGTTGAACTAGCGGGAGGGAGAGATACGCAGTATTTT. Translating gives CSVELAGGRDTQYF.